A selection of T cell receptor beta chains follows, all from one sample in a study of STAT5B mutations in CD4+ large granular lymphocyte leukemia. TCRdb's table, derived via immunoSEQ multiplex PCR, lists solely in-frame clones and lacks some. Of 40,000 to 55,000 clones listed, roughly 84% were seen once; the top ten hold about 0.35%. The sequencing input was CD4+ T cells from blood buffy coats. The receptors were sampled from a human donor in good health. CDR3s include the opening cysteine and the closing phenylalanine or tryptophan. The D gene is left open where the match is weak. Not every row has a clone size; where given, it reads once, few, many or a size class.

abundance | len | j_gene | v_gene | d_gene | CDR3nt | CDR3aa
. | 18 | TRBJ1-5 | TRBV30 | TRBD1 | TGTGCCTGGAGTGTACTGCGGACAGGGAGAAATAGCAATCAGCCCCAGCATTTT | CAWSVLRTGRNSNQPQHF
. | 19 | TRBJ2-6 | TRBV28 | TRBD1 | TGTGCCAGCAGTTCACAAGCCGGGACAGGGGGCGCTGGGGCCAACGTCCTGACTTTC | CASSSQAGTGGAGANVLTF
. | 13 | TRBJ2-7 | TRBV7-2 | . | TGTGCCAGCACCCGCAGAGGAGCCAACGAGCAGTACTTC | CASTRRGANEQYF
. | 16 | TRBJ2-5 | TRBV4-1 | . | TGCGCCAGCAGCCAAGGTAGAGCTGTGACTAAAGAGACCCAGTACTTC | CASSQGRAVTKETQYF
. | 21 | TRBJ2-3 | TRBV9 | TRBD2 | TGTGCCAGCAGCGTAGAAGGTCCTAGCGGAAGCTATTCCACTAGCACAGATACGCAGTATTTT | CASSVEGPSGSYSTSTDTQYF
. | 15 | TRBJ1-1 | TRBV30 | TRBD1 | TGTGCCTGGAGCCGAGACCAGACAGGGGCCACTGAAGCTTTCTTT | CAWSRDQTGATEAFF
. | 11 | TRBJ2-5 | TRBV29-1 | . | TGCAGCGTTGAGACAGGAGAGACCCAGTACTTC | CSVETGETQYF
. | 19 | TRBJ2-3 | TRBV7-9 | . | TGTGCCAGCAGAGGCCTTGGGGGGACTCGGAGTTCTGGCACAGATACGCAGTATTTT | CASRGLGGTRSSGTDTQYF
few | 12 | TRBJ2-5 | TRBV18 | . | TGTGCCAGCTCACCGGAGGGAGAGACCCAGTACTTC | CASSPEGETQYF
once | 14 | TRBJ2-7 | TRBV9 | TRBD2 | TGTGCCAGCAGCGTAGATAGCGGGAGTACGGAGCAGTACTTC | CASSVDSGSTEQYF
. | 14 | TRBJ1-2 | TRBV6-1 | . | TGTGCCAGCAGTGAGTCGCCGGCCCAAAGGGGCTACACCTTC | CASSESPAQRGYTF
. | 17 | TRBJ2-1 | TRBV2 | TRBD2 | TGTGCCAGCAAAAAAGAGGGCGGGAGCTGGTTCGGCAATGAGCAGTTCTTC | CASKKEGGSWFGNEQFF
. | 14 | TRBJ1-2 | TRBV6-1 | . | TGTGCCAGCAGTTTCCAGGGGTCGAACTATGGCTACACCTTC | CASSFQGSNYGYTF
. | 15 | TRBJ2-1 | TRBV19 | TRBD2 | TGTGCCAGTAGCCCACTAGCGACCCCGTACAATGAGCAGTTCTTC | CASSPLATPYNEQFF
. | 13 | TRBJ2-1 | TRBV4-1 | . | TGCGCCAGCAGCCTCCCTCCGGGGGATGAGCAGTTCTTC | CASSLPPGDEQFF
. | 11 | TRBJ2-7 | TRBV30 | . | TGTGCCTGGACCGGAACCTACGAGCAGTACTTC | CAWTGTYEQYF
. | 14 | TRBJ1-5 | TRBV9 | TRBD1 | TGTGCCAGCAGCGTTTCGACAGGGGTGCAGCCCCAGCATTTT | CASSVSTGVQPQHF
. | 16 | TRBJ2-7 | TRBV10-2 | . | TGCGCCAGCAGTGAGATGTTCCAGGGTGGAGCCTACGAGCAGTACTTC | CASSEMFQGGAYEQYF
. | 17 | TRBJ2-3 | TRBV9 | TRBD2 | TGTGCCAGCAGCGTTAGACCGGGACTAGCAAGCACAGATACGCAGTATTTT | CASSVRPGLASTDTQYF
few | 14 | TRBJ1-6 | TRBV7-3 | TRBD1 | TGTGCCAGCAGCTTGGGACAGGGGGATTCACCCCTCCACTTT | CASSLGQGDSPLHF
few | 18 | TRBJ2-7 | TRBV4-2 | . | TGTGCCAGCAGCCAAGATTCGATTCGGGGGGCCACCTCCTACGAGCAGTACTTC | CASSQDSIRGATSYEQYF
. | 16 | TRBJ1-1 | TRBV5-3 | . | TGTGCCAGAAGCGGGGATCTTCTGTGGCTGAACACTGAAGCTTTCTTT | CARSGDLLWLNTEAFF
few | 18 | TRBJ1-6 | TRBV28 | . | TGTGCCAGCAGCTCCCCCGGAGGGGGGGAAACGGATAATTCACCCCTCCACTTT | CASSSPGGGETDNSPLHF
. | 21 | TRBJ2-1 | TRBV6-8 | TRBD2 | TGTGCCAGCGAAGAGGGGAAAAGCGGGAGGGCCGCCGTGAGCTCCTACAATGAGCAGTTCTTC | CASEEGKSGRAAVSSYNEQFF
. | 14 | TRBJ2-5 | TRBV5-1 | TRBD2 | TGCGCCAGCAGCTTCCTAGCGGGAGAGGAGACCCAGTACTTC | CASSFLAGEETQYF
. | 16 | TRBJ2-7 | TRBV6-1 | TRBD1 | TGTGCCAGCAGTGAAATGGGGACAGGGTTACCCTACGAGCAGTACTTC | CASSEMGTGLPYEQYF
. | 15 | TRBJ2-2 | TRBV5-1 | TRBD2 | TGCGCCAGCAGCTTCGGACTAGCGGACACCGGGGAGCTGTTTTTT | CASSFGLADTGELFF
. | 14 | TRBJ2-7 | TRBV7-8 | . | TGTGCCAGCACCCCGTGGCTAGCCCAATACGAGCAGTACTTC | CASTPWLAQYEQYF